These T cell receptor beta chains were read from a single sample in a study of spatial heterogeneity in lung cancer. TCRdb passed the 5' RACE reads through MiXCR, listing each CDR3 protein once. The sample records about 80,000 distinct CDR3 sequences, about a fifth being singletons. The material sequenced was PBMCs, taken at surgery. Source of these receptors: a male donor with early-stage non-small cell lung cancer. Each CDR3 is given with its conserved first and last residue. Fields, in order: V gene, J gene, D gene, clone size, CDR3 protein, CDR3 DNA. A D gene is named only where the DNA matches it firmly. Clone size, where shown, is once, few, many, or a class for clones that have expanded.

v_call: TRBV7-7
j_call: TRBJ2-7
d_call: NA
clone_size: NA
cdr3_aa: CASSTGAAYEQYF
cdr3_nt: TGTGCTAGCAGCACCGGGGCGGCCTACGAGCAGTACTTC

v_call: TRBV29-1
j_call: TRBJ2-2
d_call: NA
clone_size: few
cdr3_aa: CSVEEWVTGELFF
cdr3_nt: TGCAGCGTTGAAGAGTGGGTCACCGGGGAGCTGTTTTTT

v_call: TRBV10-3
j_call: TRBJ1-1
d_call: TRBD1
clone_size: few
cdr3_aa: CATGTGENTEAFF
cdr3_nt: TGTGCCACCGGGACAGGGGAGAACACTGAAGCTTTCTTT

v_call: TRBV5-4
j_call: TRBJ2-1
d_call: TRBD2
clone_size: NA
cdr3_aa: CASSLVVSGRGNEQFF
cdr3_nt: TGTGCCAGCAGCTTGGTGGTCAGCGGGAGAGGGAATGAGCAGTTCTTC

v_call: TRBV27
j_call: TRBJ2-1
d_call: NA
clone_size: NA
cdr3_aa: CASSLRATVSNEQFF
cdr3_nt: TGTGCCAGCAGTTTGCGAGCGACCGTCTCCAATGAGCAGTTCTTC

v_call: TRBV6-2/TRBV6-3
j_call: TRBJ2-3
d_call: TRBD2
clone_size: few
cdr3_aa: CASSPGLAGGTSTDTQYF
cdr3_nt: TGTGCCAGCAGCCCTGGACTAGCGGGGGGTACTAGCACAGATACGCAGTATTTT

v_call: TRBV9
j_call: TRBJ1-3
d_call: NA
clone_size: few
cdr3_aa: CASSVEGGNTIYF
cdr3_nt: TGTGCCAGCAGCGTAGAAGGTGGAAACACCATATATTTT

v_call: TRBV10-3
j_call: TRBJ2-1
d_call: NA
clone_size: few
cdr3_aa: CAISPGRDTRDEQFF
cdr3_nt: TGTGCCATCAGTCCCGGAAGGGATACGCGGGATGAGCAGTTCTTC

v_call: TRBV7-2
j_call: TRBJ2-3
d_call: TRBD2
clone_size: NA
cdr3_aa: CASSPRAGAPLGDTQYF
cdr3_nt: TGTGCCAGCAGCCCTAGAGCGGGGGCCCCGTTAGGAGATACGCAGTATTTT

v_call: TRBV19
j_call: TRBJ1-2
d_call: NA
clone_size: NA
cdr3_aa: CASSEDRFYGYTF
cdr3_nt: TGTGCCAGTAGCGAAGACAGGTTCTATGGCTACACCTTC

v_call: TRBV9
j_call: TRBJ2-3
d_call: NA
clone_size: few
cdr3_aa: CASSVGLTDTQYF
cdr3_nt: TGTGCCAGCAGCGTTGGGCTCACAGATACGCAGTATTTT

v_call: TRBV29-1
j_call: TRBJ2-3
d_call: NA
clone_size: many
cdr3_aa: CSVLADLTDTQYF
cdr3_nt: TGCAGCGTACTGGCGGACCTAACAGATACGCAGTATTTT

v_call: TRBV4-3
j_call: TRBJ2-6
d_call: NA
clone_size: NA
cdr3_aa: CASSQANSGANVLTF
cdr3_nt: TGCGCCAGCAGCCAGGCCAACTCTGGGGCCAACGTCCTGACTTTC

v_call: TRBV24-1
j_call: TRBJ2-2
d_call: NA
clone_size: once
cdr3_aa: CATSDPFEGGRTGELFF
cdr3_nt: TGTGCCACCAGTGACCCCTTCGAGGGGGGAAGGACCGGGGAGCTGTTTTTT

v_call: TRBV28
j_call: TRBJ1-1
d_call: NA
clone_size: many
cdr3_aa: CASGNPGRLNTEAFF
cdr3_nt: TGTGCCAGCGGGAATCCGGGACGGCTGAACACTGAAGCTTTCTTT

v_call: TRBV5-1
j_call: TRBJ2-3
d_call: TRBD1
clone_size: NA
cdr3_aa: CASSPGQGGADTQYF
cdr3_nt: TGCGCCAGCAGCCCTGGACAGGGAGGCGCAGATACGCAGTATTTT

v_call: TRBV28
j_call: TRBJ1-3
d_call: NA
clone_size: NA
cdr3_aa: CASHRGIRNTIYF
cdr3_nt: TGTGCCAGCCATAGGGGTATTAGAAACACCATATATTTT

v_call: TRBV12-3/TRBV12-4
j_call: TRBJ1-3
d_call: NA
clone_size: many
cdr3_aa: CASSPGRSGNTIYF
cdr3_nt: TGTGCCAGCAGCCCCGGACGATCTGGAAACACCATATATTTT

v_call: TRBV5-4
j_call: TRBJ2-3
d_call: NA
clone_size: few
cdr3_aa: CASSLVGVSTDTQYF
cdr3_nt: TGTGCCAGCAGCTTGGTAGGGGTCAGCACAGATACGCAGTATTTT

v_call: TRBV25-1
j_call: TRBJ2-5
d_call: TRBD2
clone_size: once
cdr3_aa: CASSERTSVETQYF
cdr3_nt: TGTGCCAGCAGTGAACGGACTAGCGTGGAGACCCAGTACTTC

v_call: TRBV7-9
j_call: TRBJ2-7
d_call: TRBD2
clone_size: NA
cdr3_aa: CASSPSGATYEQYF
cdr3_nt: TGTGCCAGCAGTCCTAGCGGGGCAACCTACGAGCAGTACTTC

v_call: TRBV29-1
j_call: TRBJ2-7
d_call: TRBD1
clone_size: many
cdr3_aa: CSAEVTGGSSYEQYF
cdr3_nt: TGCAGCGCAGAGGTGACAGGGGGCAGCTCCTACGAGCAGTACTTC

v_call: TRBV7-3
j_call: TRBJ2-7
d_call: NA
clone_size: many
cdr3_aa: CASSGGGSYEQYF
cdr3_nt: TGTGCCAGCAGCGGGGGTGGCTCCTACGAGCAGTACTTC

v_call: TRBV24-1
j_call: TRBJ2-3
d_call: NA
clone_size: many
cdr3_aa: CATSDEGADTQYF
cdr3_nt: TGTGCCACCAGTGACGAAGGGGCAGATACGCAGTATTTT

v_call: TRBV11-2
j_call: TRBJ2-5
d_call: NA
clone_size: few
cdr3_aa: CASSSLRRDMGRRETQYF
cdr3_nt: TGTGCCAGCAGCTCTCTCAGAAGGGACATGGGACGTCGAGAGACCCAGTACTTC

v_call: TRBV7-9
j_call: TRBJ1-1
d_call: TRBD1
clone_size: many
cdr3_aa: CASSLAGTGGVAFF
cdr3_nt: TGTGCCAGCAGCTTAGCGGGGACAGGGGGCGTTGCTTTCTTT

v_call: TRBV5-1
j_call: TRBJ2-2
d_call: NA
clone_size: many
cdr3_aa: CASSSELNTGELFF
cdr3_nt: TGCGCCAGCAGCTCCGAGTTGAACACCGGGGAGCTGTTTTTT

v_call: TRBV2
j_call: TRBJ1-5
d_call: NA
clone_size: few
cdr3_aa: CASSVFSGGTDTQHF
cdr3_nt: TGTGCCAGCAGTGTGTTTAGCGGGGGCACAGATACGCAGCATTTT

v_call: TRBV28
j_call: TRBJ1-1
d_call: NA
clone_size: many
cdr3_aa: CASSLWQNTEAFF
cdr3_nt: TGTGCCAGCAGTTTATGGCAGAACACTGAAGCTTTCTTT

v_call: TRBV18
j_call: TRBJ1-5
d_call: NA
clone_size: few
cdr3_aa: CASSPRTDQPQHF
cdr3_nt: TGTGCCAGCTCACCTCGGACAGACCAGCCCCAGCATTTT

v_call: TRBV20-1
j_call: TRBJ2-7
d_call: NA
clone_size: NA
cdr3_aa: CSARSDGYEQYF
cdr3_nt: TGCAGTGCTAGATCGGACGGTTACGAGCAGTACTTC

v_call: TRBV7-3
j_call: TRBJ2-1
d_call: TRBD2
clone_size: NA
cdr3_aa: CASSLGLAGLGEQFF
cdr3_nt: TGTGCCAGCAGCTTAGGACTAGCCGGCTTGGGGGAGCAGTTCTTC

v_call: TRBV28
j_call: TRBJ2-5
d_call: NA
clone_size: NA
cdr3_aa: CASSSLGQRETQYF
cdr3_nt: TGTGCCAGCAGTTCCCTCGGACAGAGAGAGACCCAGTACTTC

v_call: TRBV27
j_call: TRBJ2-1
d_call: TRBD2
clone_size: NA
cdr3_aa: CASSEPGLAGYNEQFF
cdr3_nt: TGTGCCAGCAGTGAACCGGGACTAGCGGGGTACAATGAGCAGTTCTTC

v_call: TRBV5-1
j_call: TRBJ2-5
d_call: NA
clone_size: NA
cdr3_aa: CASSRGQETQYF
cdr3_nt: TGCGCCAGCTCCAGGGGTCAAGAGACCCAGTACTTC

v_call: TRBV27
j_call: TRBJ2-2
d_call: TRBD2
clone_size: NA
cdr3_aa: CASSLLGLAVNTGELFF
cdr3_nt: TGTGCCAGCAGTTTACTCGGACTAGCGGTGAACACCGGGGAGCTGTTTTTT

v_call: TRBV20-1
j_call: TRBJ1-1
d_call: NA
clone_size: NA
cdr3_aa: CSAKRSTEAFF
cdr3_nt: TGCAGTGCTAAACGGAGCACTGAAGCTTTCTTT

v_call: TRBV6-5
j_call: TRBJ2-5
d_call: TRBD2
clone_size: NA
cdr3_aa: CASSYSTLTSGGYQETQYF
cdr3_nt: TGTGCCAGCAGTTACTCCACTCTGACTAGCGGGGGGTACCAAGAGACCCAGTACTTC

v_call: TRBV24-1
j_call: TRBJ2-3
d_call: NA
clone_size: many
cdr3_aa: CATEQEDTDTQYF
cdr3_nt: TGTGCCACCGAACAGGAGGACACAGATACGCAGTATTTT

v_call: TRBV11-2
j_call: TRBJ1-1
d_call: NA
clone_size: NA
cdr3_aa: CASSVRGFSTEAFF
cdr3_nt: TGTGCCAGCAGCGTAAGGGGGTTCTCCACTGAAGCTTTCTTT

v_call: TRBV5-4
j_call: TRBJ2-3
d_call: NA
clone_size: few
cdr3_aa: CASSLALGFSDTQYF
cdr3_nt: TGTGCCAGCAGCTTGGCCCTCGGGTTTTCAGATACGCAGTATTTT

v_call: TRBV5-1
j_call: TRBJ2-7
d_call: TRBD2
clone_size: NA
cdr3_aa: CASSPFVGGPSIEQYF
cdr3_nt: TGCGCCAGCAGCCCTTTCGTGGGAGGGCCGAGTATCGAGCAGTACTTC

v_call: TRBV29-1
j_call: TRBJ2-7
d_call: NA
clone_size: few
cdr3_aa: CSAGPGYEQYF
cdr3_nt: TGCAGCGCCGGTCCAGGGTACGAGCAGTACTTC